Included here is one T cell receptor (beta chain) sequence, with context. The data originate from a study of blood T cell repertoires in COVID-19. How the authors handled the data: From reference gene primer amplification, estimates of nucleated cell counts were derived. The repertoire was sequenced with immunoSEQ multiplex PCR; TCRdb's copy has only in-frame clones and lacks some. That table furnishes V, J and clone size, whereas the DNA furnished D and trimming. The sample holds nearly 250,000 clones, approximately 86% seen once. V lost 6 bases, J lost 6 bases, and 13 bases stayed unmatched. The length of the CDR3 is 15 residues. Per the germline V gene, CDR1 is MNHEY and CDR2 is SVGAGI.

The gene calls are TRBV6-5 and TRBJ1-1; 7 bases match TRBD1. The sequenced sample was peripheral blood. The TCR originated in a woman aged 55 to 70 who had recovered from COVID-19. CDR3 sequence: CASRPTGFLPAEAFF. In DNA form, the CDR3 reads TGTGCCAGCAGGCCGACAGGGTTTCTTCCGGCTGAAGCTTTCTTT.